The TCR beta chain described here comes from a study of molecular identifiers for immune sequencing clone quantification. Study at large: Five aliquots were made in replicates from the RNA of about 20,000 or 100,000 naive CD8 cells, and four were sequenced.

Germline V CDR1 and CDR2: MGHRA, YSYEKL. With V trimmed by 3 bases and J by 3 bases, 10 bases remained unmatched. The CDR3 is made up of 18 amino acids. This clonotype was seen a few times. Naive CD8 sequencing libraries were generated from roughly 18,000 to 920,000 sorted cells, with 10%, 30% or 50% RNA as input. Sorting isolated naive CD8 T cells as CD8+CD4-CCR7+CD45RA+ events. TCRdb reprocessed the PCR reads with MiXCR, giving one entry per CDR3 protein. This table has approximately 590,000 distinct CDR3 sequences, about 25% appearing once. The origin of this receptor is a human donor in good health. Some libraries in this study had Jurkat cell RNA spiked in. The rearrangement links TRBV4-1 to TRBJ2-2; TRBD1 agrees at 10 bases. The sample comprised naive CD8+ T cells from blood, with Jurkat cell RNA spiked in. Specified subset: FACS-sorted CD8+CD4-CCR7+CD45RA+ naive T cells. The CDR3 bases are TGCGCCAGCAGCCACCTCAAGGGACAGGGGATGGACACCGGGGAGCTGTTTTTT. It encodes CASSHLKGQGMDTGELFF.